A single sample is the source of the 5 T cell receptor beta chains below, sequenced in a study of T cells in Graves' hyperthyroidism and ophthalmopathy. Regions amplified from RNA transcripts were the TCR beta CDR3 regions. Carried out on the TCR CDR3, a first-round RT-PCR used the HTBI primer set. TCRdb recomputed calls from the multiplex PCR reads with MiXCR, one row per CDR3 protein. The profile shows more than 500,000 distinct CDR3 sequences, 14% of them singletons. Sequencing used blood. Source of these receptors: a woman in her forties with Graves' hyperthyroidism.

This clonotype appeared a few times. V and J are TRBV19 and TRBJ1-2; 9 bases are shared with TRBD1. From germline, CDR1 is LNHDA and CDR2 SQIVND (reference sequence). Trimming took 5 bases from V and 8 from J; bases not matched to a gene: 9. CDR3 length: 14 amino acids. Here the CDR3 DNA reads TGTGCCAGTAGTCCTCCGGGACAGGGAAGGGGCTACACCTTC. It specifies CASSPPGQGRGYTF.

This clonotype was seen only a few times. This chain's CDR3 is CASSLSELQETQYF. In DNA form, the CDR3 reads TGTGCCAGCAGTTTGTCTGAGCTACAAGAGACCCAGTACTTC. The J gene is TRBJ2-5, the V gene TRBV12-3 or TRBV12-4; D is ambiguous. The CDR3 covers 14 residues. V was shortened by 3 bases and J by 2 bases, with 10 bases between the two germline ends.

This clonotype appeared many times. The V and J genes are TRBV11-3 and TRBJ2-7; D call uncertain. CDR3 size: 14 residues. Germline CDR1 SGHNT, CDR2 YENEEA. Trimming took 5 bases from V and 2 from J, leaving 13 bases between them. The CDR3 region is CASSRDMQTYEQYF. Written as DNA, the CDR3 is TGTGCCAGCAGCCGCGACATGCAGACCTACGAGCAGTACTTC.

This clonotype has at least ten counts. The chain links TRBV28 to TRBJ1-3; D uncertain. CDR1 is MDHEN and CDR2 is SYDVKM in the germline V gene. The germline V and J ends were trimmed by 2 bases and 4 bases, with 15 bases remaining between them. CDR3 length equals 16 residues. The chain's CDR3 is CASSLASGLRGNTIYF. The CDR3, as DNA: TGTGCCAGCAGTTTAGCCTCCGGACTTAGGGGAAACACCATATATTTT.

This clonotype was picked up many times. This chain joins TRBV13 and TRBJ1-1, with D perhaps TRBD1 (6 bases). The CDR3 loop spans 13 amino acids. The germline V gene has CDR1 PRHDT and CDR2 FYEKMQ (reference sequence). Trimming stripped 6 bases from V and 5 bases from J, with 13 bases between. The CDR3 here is CASRPQGRTEAFF. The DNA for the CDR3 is TGTGCCAGCAGACCCCAGGGGCGGACTGAAGCTTTCTTT.